A selection of T cell receptor beta chains follows, all from one sample in a study of radiotherapy plus CTLA-4 blockade in lung cancer. The protocol was immunoSEQ multiplex PCR, while the TCRdb copy is restricted to in-frame clones and leaves out a portion. Of approximately 89,000 clones detected, around 78% appear once; the ten largest clones hold 4%. The sample consisted of peripheral blood, taken from a patient treated with radiotherapy plus ipilimumab. All receptors derive from a human donor with non-small cell lung cancer who had a partial response to radiotherapy plus ipilimumab. Some clones in this sample may be carry-over from other donors' samples. Each CDR3 is given with its conserved first and last residue.

TRBJ2-2 | TRBV19 | CASRVAGLYGELFF
TRBJ2-3 | TRBV28 | CASSFSDRLQDTQYF
TRBJ1-2 | TRBV19 | CASSINRGRYGYTF
TRBJ2-7 | TRBV7-8 | CASSLGLANSYEQYF
TRBJ2-1 | TRBV4-2 | CASSQDPVGGGVNEQFF
TRBJ2-7 | TRBV19 | CATREGNEQYF
TRBJ1-3 | TRBV5-4 | CASSKGQGSGNTIYF
TRBJ1-4 | TRBV5-1 | CASRMTGGNEKLFF
TRBJ1-5 | TRBV7-5 | CARSLAGDSFYGPQHF
TRBJ1-1 | TRBV27 | CASSPWGDGRNTEAFF
TRBJ2-2 | TRBV5-1 | CASSKSAGGPTGELFF
TRBJ1-6 | TRBV2 | CASSSSGTGTSPLHF
TRBJ2-7 | TRBV19 | CATTNLAGGTQQYF
TRBJ2-7 | TRBV29-1 | CSVAERGVFYEQYF
TRBJ2-4 | TRBV7-3 | CASSLSPSGGAGAKNIQYF
TRBJ1-1 | TRBV5-5 | CASSFTGMNTEAFF
TRBJ2-3 | TRBV11-2 | CASSLGAGRGTDTQYF
TRBJ1-3 | TRBV28 | CASSLLSGQRSGNTIYF
TRBJ2-1 | TRBV7-2 | CASSLGSGGAGEQFF
TRBJ1-1 | TRBV28 | CASTAGPTSEAFF
TRBJ1-2 | TRBV4-3 | CASSQAGFGGYTF
TRBJ2-5 | TRBV5-6 | CATKGLGGEQETQYF
TRBJ2-5 | TRBV5-1 | CASSLLLSGQETQYF
TRBJ1-1 | TRBV19 | CASSIGRGRMNTEAFF
TRBJ2-3 | TRBV6-1 | CASSESGFTDTQYF
TRBJ2-3 | TRBV18 | CASSPGQGATSTDTQYF
TRBJ1-2 | TRBV7-2 | CASSRQTGGRAGYTF
TRBJ1-2 | TRBV9 | CASSAPATGYYGYTF
TRBJ2-3 | TRBV11-3 | CASSPRTSGVDTQYF
TRBJ2-7 | TRBV7-3 | CASSPSGRGNEQYF